These T cell receptor beta chains were read from a single sample in a study of cytomegalovirus exposure and HLA in healthy donors. Produced via immunoSEQ multiplex PCR; TCRdb's table is partial and in-frame only. The sample includes about 100,000 clones, approximately 75% of them seen just once. The source material was PBMCs. The receptors were sampled from a female donor in good health and CMV-seropositive. Each CDR3 is given with its conserved first and last residue. Each record gives: D gene, clone size, V gene, J gene, CDR3 DNA, CDR3 protein. The D gene is left open where the match is weak. Not every row has a clone size; where given, it reads once, few, many or a size class.

NA,NA,TRBV28,TRBJ2-7,TGTGCCAGCGGAGTGGCCTACGAGCAGTACTTC,CASGVAYEQYF
NA,NA,TRBV4-1,TRBJ1-2,TGCGCCAGCAGCCAAGATCGTGGAGGGGTTGGCTACACCTTC,CASSQDRGGVGYTF
TRBD1,few,TRBV5-1,TRBJ1-2,TGCGCCAGCAGCGGGCCCTCGACAGGGTTTAACTATGGCTACACCTTC,CASSGPSTGFNYGYTF
TRBD1,NA,TRBV7-9,TRBJ2-7,TGTGCCAGCAGCCCGGACAGGGGTAACGAGCAGTACTTC,CASSPDRGNEQYF
NA,NA,TRBV5-6,TRBJ1-2,TGTGCCAGCAGCTTGGCCGCCGACAGGCGCTATGGCTACACCTTC,CASSLAADRRYGYTF
NA,NA,TRBV7-9,TRBJ1-1,TGTGCCAGCACCCAGACGGGGTACACTGAAGCTTTCTTT,CASTQTGYTEAFF
NA,NA,TRBV28,TRBJ1-2,TGTGCCAGCGTAGGAGGGGTCTATGGCTACACCTTC,CASVGGVYGYTF
NA,few,TRBV6-6,TRBJ2-2,TGTGCCAGCACCGAGGGGGTCAGGGTCCTTACCGGGGAGCTGTTTTTT,CASTEGVRVLTGELFF
NA,NA,TRBV7-8,TRBJ1-2,TGTGCCAGCAGCTTAGGGTCCCTGGCGGATAGACAGAGGAACTATGGCTACACCTTC,CASSLGSLADRQRNYGYTF
NA,NA,TRBV9,TRBJ1-4,TGTGCCAGCAGCGTAGGAGCTGGCCAGGTTAATGAAAAACTGTTTTTT,CASSVGAGQVNEKLFF
TRBD2,NA,TRBV11-2,TRBJ2-7,TGTGCCAGCAGCAACACTATAGCGGGAGGGCCCTACGAGCAGTACTTC,CASSNTIAGGPYEQYF
NA,NA,TRBV7-2,TRBJ1-5,TGTGCCAGCAGCTTAAGACCAGGGGATCAGCCCCAGCATTTT,CASSLRPGDQPQHF
TRBD2,NA,TRBV9,TRBJ2-1,TGTGCCAGCAGCTCTCAAGCGGGGGGGCCTGTCAATGAGCAGTTCTTC,CASSSQAGGPVNEQFF
NA,NA,TRBV9,TRBJ1-5,TGTGCCAGCAGCTCCGGGGTTGGCAATCAGCCCCAGCATTTT,CASSSGVGNQPQHF
TRBD1,NA,TRBV30,TRBJ1-2,TGTGCCTGGAGAGACAGGGAAGATGGCTACACCTTC,CAWRDREDGYTF
TRBD2,NA,TRBV4-2,TRBJ2-5,TGTGCCAGCAGCCAGGGAAACTCGGGACTAGCGGGAGGGTTCGAGACCCAGTACTTC,CASSQGNSGLAGGFETQYF
TRBD1,NA,TRBV6-5,TRBJ2-1,TGTGCCAGCAGTTACTGGGGACAGGGTGGGGGTGAGCAGTTCTTC,CASSYWGQGGGEQFF
NA,NA,TRBV19,TRBJ1-1,TGTGCCAGTAGTATGGTCTCCCGGGGGAACACTGAAGCTTTCTTT,CASSMVSRGNTEAFF
NA,few,TRBV28,TRBJ1-1,TGTGCCAGCAGTTCCTACCGACTGGGTGAAGCTTTCTTT,CASSSYRLGEAFF
NA,NA,TRBV14,TRBJ2-7,TGTGCCAGCAGCCAAGATATGGACAGCTCCTACGAGCAGTACTTC,CASSQDMDSSYEQYF
NA,NA,TRBV30,TRBJ2-3,TGTGCCTGGAGTGTACGTGGGCCAGATACGCAGTATTTT,CAWSVRGPDTQYF
TRBD1,NA,TRBV4-3,TRBJ2-5,TGCGCCAGCAGCCAAGGAACAGGGGGCAGTGAAGAGACCCAGTACTTC,CASSQGTGGSEETQYF
NA,NA,TRBV9,TRBJ1-1,TGTGCCAGCAGCGTAGCGACAGGCCTGGGCACTGAAGCTTTCTTT,CASSVATGLGTEAFF
TRBD2,NA,TRBV5-1,TRBJ2-1,TGCGCCAGCAGCGCCGTAACTAGCGGGGATTACAATGAGCAGTTCTTC,CASSAVTSGDYNEQFF
NA,NA,TRBV13,TRBJ1-1,TGTGCCAGCAGCTCCCTGGGCAGGGCGAACACTGAAGCTTTCTTT,CASSSLGRANTEAFF
NA,NA,TRBV6-1,TRBJ2-1,TGTGCCACTCCCGCGGGCCGGGGTTACAATGAGCAGTTCTTC,CATPAGRGYNEQFF
TRBD1,few,TRBV15,TRBJ2-3,TGTGCCACCAGCATTTCCGGGACAGGGGTTGTCGGGAGCGGGGTTTCCCCCTACACAGATACGCAGTATTTT,CATSISGTGVVGSGVSPYTDTQYF
NA,NA,TRBV27,TRBJ2-1,TGTGCCCCCGCAGGGGACTCCTACAATGAGCAGTTCTTC,CAPAGDSYNEQFF
NA,NA,TRBV5-1,TRBJ1-1,TGCGCCAGCAGCTCTTCAACACAGGGCTCTGAAGCTTTCTTT,CASSSSTQGSEAFF
TRBD2,NA,TRBV5-1,TRBJ2-1,TGCGCCAGCAGCTTCCGACTAGCGGGAGGGGACAATGAGCAGTTCTTC,CASSFRLAGGDNEQFF
TRBD1,NA,TRBV6-5,TRBJ1-3,TGTGCCAGCAGTCGACAGGGAACCTCTGGAAACACCATATATTTT,CASSRQGTSGNTIYF
NA,NA,TRBV9,TRBJ2-1,TGTGCCAGCAGCCGAGGCTATGAGCAGTTCTTC,CASSRGYEQFF
TRBD1,once,TRBV7-3,TRBJ1-1,TGTGCCAGCAGGGCGGACAGGTTGAGCACTGAAGCTTTCTTT,CASRADRLSTEAFF
NA,NA,TRBV5-1,TRBJ1-2,TGCGCCAGCAGCTCAGGCCCGGAGGGCTATGGCTACACCTTC,CASSSGPEGYGYTF
NA,NA,TRBV5-4,TRBJ1-2,TGTGCCAGCAGCTTGACACAGGGCCGTGGCTACACCTTC,CASSLTQGRGYTF
TRBD2,NA,TRBV30,TRBJ2-1,TGTGCCTGGCGCGGGGGGGGCTCCTACAATGAGCAGTTCTTC,CAWRGGGSYNEQFF
TRBD2,NA,TRBV11-3,TRBJ2-2,TGTGCCAGCAGCCCGGAGACTAGCGGGAGGGCCGGTAGCGGGGAGCTGTTTTTT,CASSPETSGRAGSGELFF
TRBD2,NA,TRBV27,TRBJ2-1,TGTGCCAGCAGGCGGGGGTATAATGAGCAGTTCTTC,CASRRGYNEQFF
TRBD1,NA,TRBV11-2,TRBJ2-7,TGTGCCAGCAGCTTTACAGGGGGTGAGACCTACGAGCAGTACTTC,CASSFTGGETYEQYF
NA,NA,TRBV5-1,TRBJ2-5,TGCGCCAGCAGCCCTAACGGTGGAGAGACCCAGTACTTC,CASSPNGGETQYF
TRBD1,NA,TRBV11-2,TRBJ1-1,TGTGCCAGCAGCCACGTGAAGGGACAGAGGGGCACTGAAGCTTTCTTT,CASSHVKGQRGTEAFF
TRBD1,NA,TRBV7-2,TRBJ2-3,TGTGCCAGCAGCTCAGGGGGAGATACGCAGTATTTT,CASSSGGDTQYF
TRBD1,once,TRBV7-2,TRBJ1-1,TGTGCCAGCAGCTCATACAGGGGGTCGAACACTGAAGCTTTCTTT,CASSSYRGSNTEAFF
TRBD1,NA,TRBV4-2,TRBJ2-2,TGTGCCAGCAGCTCCCTCCGTGAGACAGGGGGCCTCAGCGGGGAGCTGTTTTTT,CASSSLRETGGLSGELFF
NA,NA,TRBV28,TRBJ1-2,TGTGCCAGCAGTGAGATCTATGGCTACACCTTC,CASSEIYGYTF
NA,once,TRBV7-2,TRBJ2-1,TGTGCCAGCAGCCGGGGCTACAATGAGCAGTTCTTC,CASSRGYNEQFF
NA,NA,TRBV28,TRBJ1-6,TGTGCCAGCAGCCCCGGGGGGGTGGGAACAAGCTCCTATAATTCACCCCTCCACTTT,CASSPGGVGTSSYNSPLHF
TRBD2,NA,TRBV6-1,TRBJ2-7,TGTGCCAGCAGTGACCGGGAGGGTGGCGAGCAGTACTTC,CASSDREGGEQYF
TRBD2,NA,TRBV6-6,TRBJ2-1,TGTGCCAGCAGTTACAGCGGGGACTTTAATGAGCAGTTCTTC,CASSYSGDFNEQFF